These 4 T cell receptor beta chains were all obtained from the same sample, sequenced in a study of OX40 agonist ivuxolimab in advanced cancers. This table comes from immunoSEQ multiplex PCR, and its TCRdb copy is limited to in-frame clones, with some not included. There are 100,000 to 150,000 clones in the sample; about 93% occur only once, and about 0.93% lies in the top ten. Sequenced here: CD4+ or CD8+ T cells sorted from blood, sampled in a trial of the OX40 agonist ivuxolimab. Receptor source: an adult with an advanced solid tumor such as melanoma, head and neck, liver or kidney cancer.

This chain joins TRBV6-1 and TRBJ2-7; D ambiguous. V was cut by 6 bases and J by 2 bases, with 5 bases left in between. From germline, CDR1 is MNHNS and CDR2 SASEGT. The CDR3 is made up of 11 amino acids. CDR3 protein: CASRQPYEQYF. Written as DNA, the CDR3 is TGTGCCAGCAGACAGCCCTACGAGCAGTACTTC.

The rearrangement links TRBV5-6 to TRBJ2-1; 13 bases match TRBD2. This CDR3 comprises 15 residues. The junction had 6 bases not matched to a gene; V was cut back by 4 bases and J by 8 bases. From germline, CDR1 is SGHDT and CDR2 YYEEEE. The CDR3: CASSLGTSGADEQFF. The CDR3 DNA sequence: TGTGCCAGCAGCCTCGGGACTAGCGGGGCTGATGAGCAGTTCTTC.

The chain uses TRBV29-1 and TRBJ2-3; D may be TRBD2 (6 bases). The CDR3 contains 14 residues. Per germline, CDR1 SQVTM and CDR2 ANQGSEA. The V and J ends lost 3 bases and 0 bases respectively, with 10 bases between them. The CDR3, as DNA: TGCAGCGTTGAGATTAGCGGTAGCACAGATACGCAGTATTTT. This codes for CSVEISGSTDTQYF.

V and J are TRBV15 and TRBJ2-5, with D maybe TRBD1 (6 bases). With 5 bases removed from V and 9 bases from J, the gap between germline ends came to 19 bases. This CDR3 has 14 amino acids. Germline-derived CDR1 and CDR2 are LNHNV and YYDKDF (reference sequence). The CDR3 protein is CATSRGTPGGAQYF. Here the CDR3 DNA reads TGTGCCACCAGCCGAGGGACACCTGGTGGGGCCCAGTACTTC.